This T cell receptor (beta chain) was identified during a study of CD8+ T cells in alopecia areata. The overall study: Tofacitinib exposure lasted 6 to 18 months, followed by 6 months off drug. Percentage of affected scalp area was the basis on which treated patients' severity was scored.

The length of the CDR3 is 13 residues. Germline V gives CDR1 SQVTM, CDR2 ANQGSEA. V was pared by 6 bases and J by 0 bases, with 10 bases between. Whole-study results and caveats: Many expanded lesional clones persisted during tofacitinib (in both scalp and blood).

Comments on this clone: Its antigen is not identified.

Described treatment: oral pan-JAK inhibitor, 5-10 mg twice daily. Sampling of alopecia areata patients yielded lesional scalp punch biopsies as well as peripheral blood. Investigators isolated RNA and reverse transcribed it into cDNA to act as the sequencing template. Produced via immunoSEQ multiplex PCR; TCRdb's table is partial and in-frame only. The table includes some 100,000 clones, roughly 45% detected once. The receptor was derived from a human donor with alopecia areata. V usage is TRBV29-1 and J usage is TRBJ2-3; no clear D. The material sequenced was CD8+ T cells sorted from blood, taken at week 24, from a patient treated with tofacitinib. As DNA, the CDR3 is TGCAGCGTCGCCATGGGGAGCACAGATACGCAGTATTTT. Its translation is CSVAMGSTDTQYF.